The sequence of this TCR beta chain was determined in a study of T cell changes during pregnancy in multiple sclerosis. The V gene's germline CDR1 is PRHDT and CDR2 FYEKMQ (reference sequence). Trimming took 3 bases from V and 1 from J, leaving 12 bases between them. This CDR3 is 15 amino acids long. Clones were sequenced by immunoSEQ multiplex PCR, and TCRdb holds only the in-frame ones, with some missing. Among under 45,000 clones listed, 70% to 90% were seen once. Material: CD8+ T cells from peripheral blood mononuclear cells, obtained in the first trimester of pregnancy. The gene calls are TRBV13 and TRBJ1-1; D remains unclear. The clonotype originates from a female donor with multiple sclerosis, enrolled in a pregnancy study. The CDR3 region is CASSLLRIPNTEAFF. In DNA, the CDR3 is TGTGCCAGCAGCTTGCTCAGGATCCCGAACACTGAAGCTTTCTTT.